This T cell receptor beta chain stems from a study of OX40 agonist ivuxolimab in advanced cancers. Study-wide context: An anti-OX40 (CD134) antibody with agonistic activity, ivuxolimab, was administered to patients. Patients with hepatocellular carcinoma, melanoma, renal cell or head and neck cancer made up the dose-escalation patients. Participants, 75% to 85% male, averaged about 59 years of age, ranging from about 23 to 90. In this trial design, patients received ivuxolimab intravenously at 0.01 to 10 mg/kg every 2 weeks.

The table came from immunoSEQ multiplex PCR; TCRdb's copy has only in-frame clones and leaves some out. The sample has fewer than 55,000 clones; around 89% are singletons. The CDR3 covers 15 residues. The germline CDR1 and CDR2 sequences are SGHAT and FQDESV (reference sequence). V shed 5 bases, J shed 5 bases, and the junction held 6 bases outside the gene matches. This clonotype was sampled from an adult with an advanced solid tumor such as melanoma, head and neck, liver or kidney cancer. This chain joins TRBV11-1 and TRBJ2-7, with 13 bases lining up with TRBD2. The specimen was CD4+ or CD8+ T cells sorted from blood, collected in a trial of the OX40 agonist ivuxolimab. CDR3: CASSPGLAGDHEQYF. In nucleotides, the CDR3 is TGTGCCAGCAGCCCCGGACTAGCGGGAGATCACGAGCAGTACTTC.